A selection of T cell receptor beta chains follows, all from one sample in a study of regulatory T cells in long-lasting Graves disease. TCRdb re-called the multiplex PCR reads through MiXCR, storing one row per CDR3 protein. Seen here are some 470,000 distinct CDR3 sequences, 20% to 25% observed once, and the top ten hold roughly 6.9%. The sample was peripheral blood mononuclear cells (PBMCs), taken when the disease was refractory, from a patient treated with antithyroid drugs. The receptor set was obtained from a female donor with Graves disease. The CDR3 runs from the conserved cysteine through the conserved F or W. Fields, in order: V gene, D gene, J gene, clone size, CDR3 protein, CDR3 DNA. D genes are given only for firm matches. Clone sizes are given selectively: once, few, many, or a class where the clone is expanded.

v_call: TRBV20-1; d_call: TRBD1; j_call: TRBJ1-1; clone_size: -; cdr3_aa: CSARDPGTALGNTEAFF; cdr3_nt: TGCAGTGCTAGAGATCCGGGGACAGCCTTAGGGAACACTGAAGCTTTCTTT
v_call: TRBV2; d_call: -; j_call: TRBJ2-1; clone_size: -; cdr3_aa: CASRTDNNEQFF; cdr3_nt: TGTGCCAGCAGGACAGACAACAATGAGCAGTTCTTC
v_call: TRBV6-1; d_call: -; j_call: TRBJ2-7; clone_size: many; cdr3_aa: CASRRQVTYEQYF; cdr3_nt: TGTGCCAGCAGACGACAGGTTACCTACGAGCAGTACTTC
v_call: TRBV7-9; d_call: -; j_call: TRBJ2-2; clone_size: many; cdr3_aa: CASSSQTGELFF; cdr3_nt: TGTGCCAGCAGTTCCCAAACCGGGGAGCTGTTTTTT
v_call: TRBV2; d_call: TRBD2; j_call: TRBJ2-1; clone_size: -; cdr3_aa: CASSEWGGSSYNEQFF; cdr3_nt: TGTGCCAGCAGTGAGTGGGGCGGGAGCTCCTACAATGAGCAGTTCTTC
v_call: TRBV11-3; d_call: -; j_call: TRBJ2-5; clone_size: -; cdr3_aa: CASSSDQTQYF; cdr3_nt: TGTGCCAGCAGCTCGGACCAGACCCAGTACTTC
v_call: TRBV7-2; d_call: -; j_call: TRBJ2-5; clone_size: many; cdr3_aa: CASSRSGMRETQYF; cdr3_nt: TGTGCCAGCAGCAGATCCGGGATGCGAGAGACCCAGTACTTC
v_call: TRBV10-2; d_call: -; j_call: TRBJ2-1; clone_size: few; cdr3_aa: CASIGGPPGNEQFF; cdr3_nt: TGCGCCAGCATTGGGGGACCCCCGGGCAATGAGCAGTTCTTC
v_call: TRBV5-5; d_call: -; j_call: TRBJ2-5; clone_size: few; cdr3_aa: CASSSWGQSEETQYF; cdr3_nt: TGTGCCAGCAGCTCTTGGGGACAAAGTGAAGAGACCCAGTACTTC
v_call: TRBV2; d_call: -; j_call: TRBJ2-2; clone_size: many; cdr3_aa: CASSEENTGELFF; cdr3_nt: TGTGCCAGCAGTGAGGAGAACACCGGGGAGCTGTTTTTT
v_call: TRBV7-9; d_call: TRBD1; j_call: TRBJ1-4; clone_size: many; cdr3_aa: CASSLNRGNEKLFF; cdr3_nt: TGTGCCAGCAGCTTGAACAGGGGGAATGAAAAACTGTTTTTT
v_call: TRBV7-3; d_call: TRBD2; j_call: TRBJ2-5; clone_size: -; cdr3_aa: CASSPGLAGGLMKTQYF; cdr3_nt: TGTGCCAGCAGCCCCGGACTAGCGGGGGGGCTTATGAAGACCCAGTACTTC
v_call: TRBV19; d_call: -; j_call: TRBJ1-5; clone_size: few; cdr3_aa: CASSYHTSNQPQHF; cdr3_nt: TGTGCCAGTAGTTATCACACTAGCAATCAGCCCCAGCATTTT
v_call: TRBV28; d_call: -; j_call: TRBJ1-2; clone_size: once; cdr3_aa: CASGTRANYGYTF; cdr3_nt: TGTGCCAGCGGAACACGAGCTAACTATGGCTACACCTTC
v_call: TRBV10-3; d_call: -; j_call: TRBJ2-7; clone_size: -; cdr3_aa: CAINRDEQYF; cdr3_nt: TGTGCCATCAATAGGGACGAGCAGTACTTC
v_call: TRBV28; d_call: -; j_call: TRBJ2-3; clone_size: many; cdr3_aa: CASSLRGYGDTQYF; cdr3_nt: TGTGCCAGCAGTTTACGAGGTTATGGGGATACGCAGTATTTT
v_call: TRBV2; d_call: -; j_call: TRBJ1-4; clone_size: many; cdr3_aa: CASSVRGADNEKLFF; cdr3_nt: TGTGCCAGCAGTGTTCGGGGGGCGGATAATGAAAAACTGTTTTTT
v_call: TRBV7-6; d_call: TRBD1; j_call: TRBJ1-2; clone_size: -; cdr3_aa: CASSRRPGTGVSNYGYTF; cdr3_nt: TGTGCCAGCAGCCGTAGGCCCGGGACAGGGGTCTCTAACTATGGCTACACCTTC
v_call: TRBV7-2; d_call: TRBD1; j_call: TRBJ1-5; clone_size: -; cdr3_aa: CASSSGQGRPQHF; cdr3_nt: TGTGCCAGCAGCTCTGGACAGGGTCGGCCCCAGCATTTT
v_call: TRBV10-3; d_call: -; j_call: TRBJ1-5; clone_size: many; cdr3_aa: CASRWGGDGNRNQPQHF; cdr3_nt: TGTGCCTCACGGTGGGGAGGGGACGGAAATCGGAATCAGCCCCAGCATTTT
v_call: TRBV28; d_call: TRBD1; j_call: TRBJ1-1; clone_size: many; cdr3_aa: CASSPRGRNTEAFF; cdr3_nt: TGTGCCAGCAGTCCCAGGGGGAGGAACACTGAAGCTTTCTTT
v_call: TRBV20-1; d_call: -; j_call: TRBJ2-7; clone_size: many; cdr3_aa: CSARAGGVSYEQYF; cdr3_nt: TGCAGTGCTAGAGCTGGCGGGGTCTCCTACGAGCAGTACTTC
v_call: TRBV10-3; d_call: -; j_call: TRBJ2-7; clone_size: many; cdr3_aa: CAISESTGSSYEQYF; cdr3_nt: TGTGCCATCAGTGAGTCGACCGGGAGTTCGTACGAGCAGTACTTC
v_call: TRBV7-2; d_call: TRBD2; j_call: TRBJ2-7; clone_size: -; cdr3_aa: CASSGTSGADYEQYF; cdr3_nt: TGTGCCAGCAGCGGTACTAGCGGAGCAGACTACGAGCAGTACTTC
v_call: TRBV4-1; d_call: -; j_call: TRBJ2-7; clone_size: -; cdr3_aa: CASSQDLAGGAYEQYF; cdr3_nt: TGCGCCAGCAGCCAAGACCTCGCCGGAGGAGCCTACGAGCAGTACTTC
v_call: TRBV20-1; d_call: TRBD1; j_call: TRBJ1-4; clone_size: many; cdr3_aa: CSARAQGASGEKLFF; cdr3_nt: TGCAGTGCTAGGGCCCAGGGGGCCTCTGGAGAAAAACTGTTTTTT
v_call: TRBV12-3/TRBV12-4; d_call: -; j_call: TRBJ2-4; clone_size: many; cdr3_aa: CASSPGGQTNIQYF; cdr3_nt: TGTGCCAGCAGTCCCGGGGGCCAGACAAACATTCAGTACTTC
v_call: TRBV20-1; d_call: TRBD2; j_call: TRBJ2-5; clone_size: few; cdr3_aa: CSACGPGLAGGSQYF; cdr3_nt: TGCAGTGCTTGCGGGCCGGGACTAGCGGGAGGGAGCCAGTACTTC
v_call: TRBV5-1; d_call: -; j_call: TRBJ1-1; clone_size: many; cdr3_aa: CASSFQQASTEAFF; cdr3_nt: TGCGCCAGCAGCTTTCAGCAGGCGAGCACTGAAGCTTTCTTT
v_call: TRBV6-1; d_call: -; j_call: TRBJ1-1; clone_size: -; cdr3_aa: CASTSVAEGTGGAFF; cdr3_nt: TGTGCCAGCACTTCGGTGGCGGAAGGGACGGGAGGCGCTTTCTTT
v_call: TRBV6-5; d_call: -; j_call: TRBJ2-1; clone_size: -; cdr3_aa: CASSYRKISYNEQFF; cdr3_nt: TGTGCCAGCAGTTATAGGAAGATCTCCTACAATGAGCAGTTCTTC
v_call: TRBV5-6; d_call: TRBD1; j_call: TRBJ1-2; clone_size: -; cdr3_aa: CASSSTGGGYGYTF; cdr3_nt: TGTGCCAGCAGCTCGACAGGGGGCGGCTATGGCTACACCTTC
v_call: TRBV12-3/TRBV12-4; d_call: -; j_call: TRBJ2-5; clone_size: many; cdr3_aa: CASSLSPYGATQYF; cdr3_nt: TGTGCCAGCAGTTTAAGTCCTTACGGGGCCACCCAGTACTTC
v_call: TRBV28; d_call: -; j_call: TRBJ1-5; clone_size: many; cdr3_aa: CASSSRLISNQPQHF; cdr3_nt: TGTGCCAGCAGTTCCCGACTCATAAGCAATCAGCCCCAGCATTTT
v_call: TRBV7-9; d_call: -; j_call: TRBJ1-6; clone_size: few; cdr3_aa: CASSDGREESSPLHF; cdr3_nt: TGTGCCAGCAGCGATGGGCGGGAGGAGAGTTCACCCCTCCACTTT
v_call: TRBV28; d_call: TRBD1; j_call: TRBJ1-4; clone_size: many; cdr3_aa: CASSPPPQGAAEKLFF; cdr3_nt: TGTGCCAGCAGTCCCCCCCCCCAGGGGGCAGCTGAAAAACTGTTTTTT
v_call: TRBV7-9; d_call: -; j_call: TRBJ2-7; clone_size: few; cdr3_aa: CASSPRGPVYEQYF; cdr3_nt: TGTGCCAGCAGCCCAAGGGGACCGGTCTACGAGCAGTACTTC
v_call: TRBV6-1; d_call: TRBD1; j_call: TRBJ1-1; clone_size: many; cdr3_aa: CASKTGENTEAFF; cdr3_nt: TGTGCCAGCAAAACAGGGGAGAACACTGAAGCTTTCTTT
v_call: TRBV7-2; d_call: -; j_call: TRBJ2-5; clone_size: few; cdr3_aa: CASSSNARPQETQYF; cdr3_nt: TGTGCCAGCAGCTCGAACGCCCGACCCCAAGAGACCCAGTACTTC
v_call: TRBV28; d_call: TRBD1; j_call: TRBJ1-3; clone_size: many; cdr3_aa: CASRTGTDLSGNTIYF; cdr3_nt: TGTGCCAGCAGGACCGGGACAGATCTTTCTGGAAACACCATATATTTT
v_call: TRBV15; d_call: -; j_call: TRBJ2-3; clone_size: once; cdr3_aa: CATSRGVGATDTQYF; cdr3_nt: TGTGCCACCAGCAGAGGCGTCGGGGCCACAGATACGCAGTATTTT
v_call: TRBV10-3; d_call: -; j_call: TRBJ2-2; clone_size: -; cdr3_aa: CAISDLGTANTGELFF; cdr3_nt: TGTGCCATCAGTGACTTAGGGACTGCGAACACCGGGGAGCTGTTTTTT
v_call: TRBV27; d_call: -; j_call: TRBJ2-5; clone_size: many; cdr3_aa: CASSLFSGMETQYF; cdr3_nt: TGTGCCAGCAGTTTATTTTCCGGGATGGAGACCCAGTACTTC
v_call: TRBV11-2; d_call: -; j_call: TRBJ2-1; clone_size: -; cdr3_aa: CASSLDPDLSYNEQFF; cdr3_nt: TGTGCCAGCAGCTTAGATCCGGACCTTTCCTACAATGAGCAGTTCTTC
v_call: TRBV19; d_call: -; j_call: TRBJ1-5; clone_size: -; cdr3_aa: CASSRATGSSNQPQHF; cdr3_nt: TGTGCCAGTAGTCGGGCGACAGGTTCAAGCAATCAGCCCCAGCATTTT
v_call: TRBV11-2; d_call: TRBD1; j_call: TRBJ2-4; clone_size: many; cdr3_aa: CASSWDRDAEGNIQYF; cdr3_nt: TGTGCCAGCAGCTGGGACAGGGACGCAGAGGGGAACATTCAGTACTTC
v_call: TRBV6-1; d_call: -; j_call: TRBJ1-1; clone_size: many; cdr3_aa: CASIKGPLNTEAFF; cdr3_nt: TGTGCCAGCATCAAGGGACCGCTGAACACTGAAGCTTTCTTT
v_call: TRBV28; d_call: TRBD1; j_call: TRBJ1-6; clone_size: many; cdr3_aa: CASSLAGTGSSYNSPLHF; cdr3_nt: TGTGCCAGCAGTTTAGCCGGGACAGGGAGCTCCTATAATTCACCCCTCCACTTT